This T cell receptor beta chain was sequenced in a study of CD8 T cells in Susac syndrome. In contrast to the negatively isolated CD8+ and CD4+ T cells, TEMRA cells were FACS-enriched. Germline values: CDR1 LNHDA, CDR2 SQIVND (reference sequence). The CDR3 length is 17 residues. Between the trimmed V and J ends, which lost 4 bases and 1 base, there was a span of 19 bases. With random hexamers, about 0.5 to 1 ug RNA was reverse transcribed. In TCRdb, the immunoSEQ multiplex PCR reads were re-called with MiXCR into one record per CDR3 protein. The sample yields 200,000 to 250,000 distinct CDR3 sequences, approximately 94% seen once.

This clonotype was obtained from a human donor with Susac syndrome. The V and J genes are TRBV19 and TRBJ1-1, with D perhaps matching TRBD1 (5 bases). The sample taken for sequencing was CD4+ T cells from PBMCs. CDR3 residues: CASSKPGRRYSNTEAFF. CDR3 nucleotides: TGTGCCAGTAGTAAACCGGGACGGCGATACTCGAACACTGAAGCTTTCTTT.